This passage covers 17 T cell receptor beta chains from one sample sequenced in a study of shared clonotypes between healthy human individuals. The data were produced by immunoSEQ multiplex PCR, yet TCRdb's version contains in-frame clones alone and is incomplete. Of about 1.5 million clones in the sample, 95% to 99% were seen once. Sequencing input: naive CD4+ T cells sorted from blood. Subset of the sample: CD45RA+ positively selected. Receptors were obtained from a man aged 25 to 40 in good health.

J is TRBJ2-2 and V is TRBV7-3; 8 nucleotides agree with TRBD1. CDR3 length: 16 amino acids. Germline CDR1 reads SGHTA; CDR2 reads FQGTGA. Germline trimming cut 3 bases from V and 3 bases from J; bases unmatched to any gene: 6. DNA of the CDR3: TGTGCCAGCAGCTTGGACAGGGTTCCTTACACCGGGGAGCTGTTTTTT. It is translated as CASSLDRVPYTGELFF.

The gene calls are TRBV30 and TRBJ1-4, with D perhaps matching TRBD1 (6 bases). The germline V gene encodes CDR1 GTSNPN and CDR2 SVGIG (reference sequence). V lost 3 bases and J lost 8, with 13 bases in between. This CDR3 region has 13 residues. The CDR3 nucleotides read TGTGCCTGGAGACGCCAGGGGATCGAAAAACTGTTTTTT. This gives the protein CAWRRQGIEKLFF.

CDR3 nucleotides: TGTGCCAGCTCACCATTAGCGGGAGCGATTTGGGAGACCCAGTACTTC. Its protein product is CASSPLAGAIWETQYF. V is TRBV18 and J is TRBJ2-5; 9 positions agree with TRBD2. This CDR3 spans 16 amino acids. J was trimmed by 5 bases and V by 2 bases; bases with no gene match: 9. CDR1 KGHSH and CDR2 LQKENI come from the germline V gene.

The chain links TRBV15 to TRBJ1-1; D not certain. V lost 0 bases to trimming and J lost 5 bases, with 10 bases between them. From germline, CDR1 is LNHNV and CDR2 YYDKDF (reference sequence). The CDR3 has 14 residues. This CDR3 is CATSRDLLSTEAFF. CDR3 in DNA: TGTGCCACCAGCAGAGATTTGTTGTCGACTGAAGCTTTCTTT.

With regard to this clone: The sample contains more than one DNA sequence encoding this CDR3. The chain links TRBV5-1 to TRBJ2-1; D is unresolved. This CDR3 contains 14 residues. V was shortened by 0 bases and J by 4 bases, with 8 bases between the two germline ends. Germline CDR1 reads SGHRS; CDR2 reads YFSETQ. This CDR3 is CASSLGQDYNEQFF. CDR3 nucleotide sequence: TGCGCCAGCAGCTTGGGTCAGGATTACAATGAGCAGTTCTTC.

Notes on this clone: Other DNA sequences in the sample encode the same CDR3. The rearrangement links TRBV19 to TRBJ2-7; 8 positions agree with TRBD2. V lost 5 bases, J lost 0 bases, and 3 bases stayed unmatched. CDR1 LNHDA and CDR2 SQIVND come from the germline V gene (reference sequence). The CDR3 covers 14 residues. CDR3 region: CASSLAGISYEQYF. In DNA, the CDR3 is TGTGCCAGTAGTCTAGCGGGCATCTCCTACGAGCAGTACTTC.

The table lists this clone with a count of one. The V and J genes are TRBV7-9 and TRBJ2-1, with D perhaps TRBD2 (5 bases). CDR1 and CDR2 (germline): SEHNR, FQNEAQ (reference sequence). Trimming removed 5 bases at V and 6 bases at J, with 8 bases between. The CDR3 sequence is 12 residues long. DNA of the CDR3: TGTGCCAGCAGCCTCGAGGGCAATGAGCAGTTCTTC. It is translated as CASSLEGNEQFF.

The J gene is TRBJ2-3, the V gene TRBV12-5; D call uncertain. This CDR3 has 12 residues. Germline V lookup: CDR1 LGHNT, CDR2 FRNRAP. Trimming pared 6 bases from V and 6 bases from J, leaving 10 bases between. The DNA for the CDR3 is TGTGCTAGTGGCCGCCGCTGGGATACGCAGTATTTT. Its translation is CASGRRWDTQYF.

In the case of this clone: Other nucleotide sequences in the sample specify the same CDR3. This rearrangement joins TRBV2 to TRBJ1-2, with a weak D call TRBD1 (6 bases). Germline V gene lookup returns CDR1 SNHLY and CDR2 FYNNEI. The CDR3 is made up of 13 amino acids. V was clipped by 3 bases and J by 5 bases, with 10 bases between them. This CDR3 reads CASSEEGHYGYTF. In nucleotides, the CDR3 is TGTGCCAGCAGTGAGGAGGGACATTATGGCTACACCTTC.

The chain combines TRBV19 with TRBJ2-3; 10 bases are shared with TRBD1. Germline CDR1 LNHDA, CDR2 SQIVND (reference sequence). With 3 bases clipped from V and 8 bases from J, the junction kept 17 bases outside the gene matches. This CDR3 contains 18 residues. CDR3 sequence: CASSIGGVGDRGTVTQYF. Written as DNA, the CDR3 is TGTGCCAGTAGTATTGGCGGTGTAGGGGACAGGGGAACTGTTACGCAGTATTTT.

Turning to this clone: The same CDR3 arises from other DNA sequences in this sample as well. The chain has TRBV5-1 and TRBJ2-5; no definite D call. V lost 0 bases and J 3 bases, leaving 9 bases between the germline ends. The CDR3 extends over 14 amino acids. Germline loops: CDR1 SGHRS, CDR2 YFSETQ. The DNA of the CDR3 is TGCGCCAGCAGCTTGGCCGCTAGTGAAGAGACCCAGTACTTC. Translated, it gives CASSLAASEETQYF. Based on the CDR3 plus reference TRBV5-1 and TRBJ2-5, the full variable domain is KAGVTQTPRYLIKTRGQQVTLSCSPISGHRSVSWYQQTPGQGLQFLFEYFSETQRNKGNFPGRFSGRQFSNSRSEMNVSTLELGDSALYLCASSLAASEETQYFGPGTRLLVL.

The chain is built from TRBV18 and TRBJ2-1; D might be TRBD2 (5 bases). The CDR3 has 14 residues. Germline CDR1 and CDR2: KGHSH and LQKENI. V was trimmed by 3 bases and J by 8 bases, leaving 14 bases between them. In DNA, the CDR3 is TGTGCCAGCTCACCTGTGAGGGTTTGGGATGAGCAGTTCTTC. Translation: CASSPVRVWDEQFF. The full variable domain, completed using reference TRBV18 and TRBJ2-1, is NAGVMQNPRHLVRRRGQEARLRCSPMKGHSHVYWYRQLPEEGLKFMVYLQKENIIDESGMPKERFSAEFPKEGPSILRIQQVVRGDSAAYFCASSPVRVWDEQFFGPGTRLTVL.

The chain is built from TRBV10-3 and TRBJ1-5; TRBD1 might be the D (6 bases). Per the germline V gene, CDR1 is ENHRY and CDR2 is SYGVKD. The CDR3 has 15 amino acids. Deletions cut 4 bases from V and 2 bases from J, with 12 bases between. In DNA form, the CDR3 reads TGTGCCATCAGTGTGGCAGGGGATCGCAATCAGCCCCAGCATTTT. Translation gives CAISVAGDRNQPQHF.

The chain couples TRBV9 to TRBJ2-1; possible D gene TRBD2, 6 bases. This CDR3 contains 16 residues. The ends were cut back, 3 bases at V and 2 bases at J, with 15 bases in the middle. Germline V CDR1 and CDR2: SGDLS, YYNGEE. CDR3 residues: CASSAQLARPYNEQFF. As DNA, the CDR3 is TGTGCCAGCAGCGCGCAACTAGCTAGGCCCTACAATGAGCAGTTCTTC.

The chain combines TRBV28 with TRBJ2-3, with TRBD2 matching 12 bases. V lost 10 bases, J lost 4 bases, and 3 bases stayed unmatched. Germline CDR1 reads MDHEN; CDR2 reads SYDVKM. This CDR3 is built from 13 residues. This CDR3 is CATRLAGADTQYF. The CDR3 nucleotides are TGTGCCACCCGACTAGCGGGAGCAGATACGCAGTATTTT. Full variable domain (outside the CDR3, taken from reference TRBV28 and TRBJ2-3): DVKVTQSSRYLVKRTGEKVFLECVQDMDHENMFWYRQDPGLGLRLIYFSYDVKMKEKGDIPEGYSVSREKKERFSLILESASTNQTSMYLCATRLAGADTQYFGPGTRLTVL.

The chain couples TRBV7-2 to TRBJ2-5, with 8 positions matching TRBD2. Germline loops: CDR1 SGHTA, CDR2 FQGNSA. The CDR3 covers 14 residues. The V segment lost 7 bases and the J segment 2 bases; nucleotides outside the gene matches: 6. CDR3 in amino acids: CASTVAGTQETQYF. The DNA of the CDR3 is TGTGCCAGCACTGTAGCGGGGACACAAGAGACCCAGTACTTC.

The gene calls are TRBV15 and TRBJ1-4, with no clear D. The CDR3 extends over 15 amino acids. Germline lookup yields CDR1 LNHNV and CDR2 YYDKDF (reference sequence). The V and J ends lost 1 base and 5 bases respectively, with 11 bases between them. The CDR3 reads CATSRGPAWNEKLFF. DNA of the CDR3: TGTGCCACCAGCAGAGGGCCGGCGTGGAATGAAAAACTGTTTTTT.